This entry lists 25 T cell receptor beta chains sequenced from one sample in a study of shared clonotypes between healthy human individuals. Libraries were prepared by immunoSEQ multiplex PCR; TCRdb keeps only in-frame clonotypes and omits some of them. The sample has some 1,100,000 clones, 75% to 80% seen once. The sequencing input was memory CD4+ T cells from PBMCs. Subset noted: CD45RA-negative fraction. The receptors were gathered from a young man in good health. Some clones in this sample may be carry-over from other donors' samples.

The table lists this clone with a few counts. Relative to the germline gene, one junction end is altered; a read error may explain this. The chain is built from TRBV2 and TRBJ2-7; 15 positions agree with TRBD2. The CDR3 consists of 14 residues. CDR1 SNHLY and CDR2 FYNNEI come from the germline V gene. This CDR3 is CASSEAGLAGGPWF. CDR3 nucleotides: TGTGCCAGCAGTGAAGCTGGACTAGCGGGAGGGCCGTGGTTC.

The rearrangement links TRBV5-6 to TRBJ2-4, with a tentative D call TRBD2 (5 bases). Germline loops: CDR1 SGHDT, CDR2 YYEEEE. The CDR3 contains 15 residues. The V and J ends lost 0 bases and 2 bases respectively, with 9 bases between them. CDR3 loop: CASSLGQTTKNIQYF. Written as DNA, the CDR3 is TGTGCCAGCAGCTTGGGGCAGACTACCAAAAACATTCAGTACTTC. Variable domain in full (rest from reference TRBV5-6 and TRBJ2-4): DAGVTQSPTHLIKTRGQQVTLRCSPKSGHDTVSWYQQALGQGPQFIFQYYEEEERQRGNFPDRFSGHQFPNYSSELNVNALLLGDSALYLCASSLGQTTKNIQYFGAGTRLSVL.

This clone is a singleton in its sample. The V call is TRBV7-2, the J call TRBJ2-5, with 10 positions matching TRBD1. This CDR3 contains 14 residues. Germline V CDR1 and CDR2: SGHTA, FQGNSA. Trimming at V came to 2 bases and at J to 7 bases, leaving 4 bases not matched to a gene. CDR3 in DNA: TGTGCCAGCAGCTTACACAGACAGGGGGCGACCCAGTACTTC. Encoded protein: CASSLHRQGATQYF.

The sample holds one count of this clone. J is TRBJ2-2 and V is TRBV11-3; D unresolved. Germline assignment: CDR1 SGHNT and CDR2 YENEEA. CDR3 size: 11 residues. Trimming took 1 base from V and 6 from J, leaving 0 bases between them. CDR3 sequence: CASSLAGELFF. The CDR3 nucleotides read TGTGCCAGCAGCTTAGCCGGGGAGCTGTTTTTT.

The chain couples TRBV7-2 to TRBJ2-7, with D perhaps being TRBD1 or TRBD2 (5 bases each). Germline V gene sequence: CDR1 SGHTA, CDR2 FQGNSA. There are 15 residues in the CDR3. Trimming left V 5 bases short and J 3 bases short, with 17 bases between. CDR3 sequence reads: CASSEGQGPDYEQYF. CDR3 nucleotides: TGTGCCAGCAGCGAAGGGCAGGGACCAGACTACGAGCAGTACTTC.

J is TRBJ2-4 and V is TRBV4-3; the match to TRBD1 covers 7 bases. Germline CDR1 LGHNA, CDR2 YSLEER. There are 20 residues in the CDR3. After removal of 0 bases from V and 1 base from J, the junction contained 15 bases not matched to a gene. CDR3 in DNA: TGCGCCAGCAGCCAAGACCCCGGGACAGTGGGGCCTTCGGCCAAAAACATTCAGTACTTC. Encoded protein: CASSQDPGTVGPSAKNIQYF.

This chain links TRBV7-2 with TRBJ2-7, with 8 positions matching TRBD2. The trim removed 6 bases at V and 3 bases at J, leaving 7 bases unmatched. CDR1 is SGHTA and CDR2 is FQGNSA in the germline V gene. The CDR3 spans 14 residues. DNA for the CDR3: TGTGCCAGCAGGGCGGGACTAGTAGGCTACGAGCAGTACTTC. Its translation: CASRAGLVGYEQYF.

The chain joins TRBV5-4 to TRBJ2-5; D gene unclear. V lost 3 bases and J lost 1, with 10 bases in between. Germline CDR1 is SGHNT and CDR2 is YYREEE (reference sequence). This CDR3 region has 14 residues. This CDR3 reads CASSSGTRQETQYF. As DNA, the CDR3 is TGTGCCAGCAGCTCTGGAACTCGCCAAGAGACCCAGTACTTC.

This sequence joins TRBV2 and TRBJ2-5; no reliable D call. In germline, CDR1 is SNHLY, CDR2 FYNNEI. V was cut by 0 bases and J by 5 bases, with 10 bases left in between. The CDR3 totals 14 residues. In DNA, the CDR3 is TGTGCCAGCAGTGAAGCGCTTCTGGGGGAGACCCAGTACTTC. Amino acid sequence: CASSEALLGETQYF.

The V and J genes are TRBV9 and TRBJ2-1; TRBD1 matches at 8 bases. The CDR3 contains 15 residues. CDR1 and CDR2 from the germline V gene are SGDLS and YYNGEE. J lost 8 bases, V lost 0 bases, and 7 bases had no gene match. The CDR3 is CASSVGQGRLDEQFF. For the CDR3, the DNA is TGTGCCAGCAGCGTAGGACAGGGGAGGTTGGATGAGCAGTTCTTC.

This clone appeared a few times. CDR3 protein: CAWSGLLTEAFF. DNA of the CDR3: TGTGCCTGGAGTGGACTCTTAACTGAAGCTTTCTTT. V usage is TRBV30 and J usage is TRBJ1-1; no firm D call. V was cut by 1 base and J by 5 bases, with 8 bases left in between. The CDR3 is 12 residues long. Per the germline V gene, CDR1 is GTSNPN and CDR2 is SVGIG (reference sequence).

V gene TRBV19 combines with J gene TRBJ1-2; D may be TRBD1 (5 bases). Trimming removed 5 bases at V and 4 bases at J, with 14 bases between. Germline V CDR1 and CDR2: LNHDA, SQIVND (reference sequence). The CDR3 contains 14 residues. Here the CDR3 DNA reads TGTGCCAGTAGTCCCTTTCCAGGGACCTATGGCTACACCTTC. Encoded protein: CASSPFPGTYGYTF.

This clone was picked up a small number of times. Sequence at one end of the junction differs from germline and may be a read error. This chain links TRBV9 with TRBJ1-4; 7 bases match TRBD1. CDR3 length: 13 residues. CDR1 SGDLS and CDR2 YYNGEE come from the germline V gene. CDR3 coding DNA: TGTGCCAGCAGCGTAGGGGGACAGAGAAAGACTGGTTTT. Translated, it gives CASSVGGQRKTGF.

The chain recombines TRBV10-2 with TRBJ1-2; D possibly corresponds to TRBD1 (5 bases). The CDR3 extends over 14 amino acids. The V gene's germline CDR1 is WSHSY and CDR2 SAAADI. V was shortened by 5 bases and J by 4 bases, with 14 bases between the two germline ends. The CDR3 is CASSPQQEGYGYTF. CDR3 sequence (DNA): TGCGCCAGCAGTCCTCAACAGGAAGGCTATGGCTACACCTTC.

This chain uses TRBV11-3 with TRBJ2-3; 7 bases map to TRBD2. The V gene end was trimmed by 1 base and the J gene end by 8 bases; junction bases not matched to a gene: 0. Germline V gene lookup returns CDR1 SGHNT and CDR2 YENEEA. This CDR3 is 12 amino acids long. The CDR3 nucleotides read TGTGCCAGCAGCTTAGTAGCGGGTACGCAGTATTTT. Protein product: CASSLVAGTQYF.

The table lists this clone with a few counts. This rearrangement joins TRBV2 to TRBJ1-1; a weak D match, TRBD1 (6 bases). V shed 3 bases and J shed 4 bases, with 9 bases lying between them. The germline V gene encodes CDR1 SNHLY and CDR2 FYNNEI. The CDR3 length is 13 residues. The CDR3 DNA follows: TGTGCCAGCAGTGAGCAGGGGCCCACTGAAGCTTTCTTT. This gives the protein CASSEQGPTEAFF.

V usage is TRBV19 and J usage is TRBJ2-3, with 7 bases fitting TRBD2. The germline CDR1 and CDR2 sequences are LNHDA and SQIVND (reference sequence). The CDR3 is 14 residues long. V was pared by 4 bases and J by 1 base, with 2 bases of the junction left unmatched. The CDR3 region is CASSSGGRTDTQYF. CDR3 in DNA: TGTGCCAGTAGTAGCGGGGGACGCACAGATACGCAGTATTTT.

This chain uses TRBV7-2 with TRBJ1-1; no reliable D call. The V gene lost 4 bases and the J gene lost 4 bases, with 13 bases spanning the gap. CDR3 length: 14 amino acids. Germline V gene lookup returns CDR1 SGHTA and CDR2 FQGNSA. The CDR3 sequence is CASSSVTWGTEAFF. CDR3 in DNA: TGTGCCAGCAGCTCGGTAACATGGGGCACTGAAGCTTTCTTT.

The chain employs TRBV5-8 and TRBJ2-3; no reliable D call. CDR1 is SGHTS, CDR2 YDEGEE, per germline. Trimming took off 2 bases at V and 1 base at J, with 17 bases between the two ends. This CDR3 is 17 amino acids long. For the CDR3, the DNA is TGTGCCAGCAGCTTCGGTGGGGTGGCGACGGGCACAGATACGCAGTATTTT. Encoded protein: CASSFGGVATGTDTQYF.

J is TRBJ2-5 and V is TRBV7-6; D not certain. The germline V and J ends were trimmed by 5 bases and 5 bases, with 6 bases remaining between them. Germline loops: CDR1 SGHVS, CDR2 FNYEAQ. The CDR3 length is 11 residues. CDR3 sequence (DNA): TGTGCCAGCAGCCCTCGGGAGACCCAGTACTTC. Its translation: CASSPRETQYF.

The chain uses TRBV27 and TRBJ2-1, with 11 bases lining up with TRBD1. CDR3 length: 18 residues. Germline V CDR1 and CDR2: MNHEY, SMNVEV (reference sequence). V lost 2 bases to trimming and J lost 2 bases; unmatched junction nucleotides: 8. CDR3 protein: CASSLVLRTGGPYNEQFF. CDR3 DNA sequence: TGTGCCAGCAGTTTAGTTCTTCGGACAGGGGGCCCCTACAATGAGCAGTTCTTC.

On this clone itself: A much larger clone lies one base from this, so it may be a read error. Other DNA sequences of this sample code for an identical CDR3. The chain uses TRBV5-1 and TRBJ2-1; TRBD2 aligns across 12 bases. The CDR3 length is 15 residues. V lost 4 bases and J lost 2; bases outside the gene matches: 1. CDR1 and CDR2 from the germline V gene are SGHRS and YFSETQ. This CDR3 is CASSGLAGTYNEQFF. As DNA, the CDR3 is TGCGCCAGCAGCGGACTAGCGGGAACCTACAATGAGCAGTTCTTC.

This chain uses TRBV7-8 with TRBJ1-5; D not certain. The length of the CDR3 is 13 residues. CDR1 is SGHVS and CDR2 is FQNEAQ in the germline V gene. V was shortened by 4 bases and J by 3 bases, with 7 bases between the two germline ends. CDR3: CASSSDLNQPQHF. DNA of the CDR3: TGTGCCAGCAGCTCGGACCTCAATCAGCCCCAGCATTTT.

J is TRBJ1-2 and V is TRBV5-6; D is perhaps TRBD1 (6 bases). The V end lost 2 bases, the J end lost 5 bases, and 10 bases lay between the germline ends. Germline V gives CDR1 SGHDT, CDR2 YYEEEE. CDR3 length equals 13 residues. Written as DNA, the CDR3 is TGTGCCAGCAGCTTATGGGGGGCGTATGGCTACACCTTC. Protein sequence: CASSLWGAYGYTF.

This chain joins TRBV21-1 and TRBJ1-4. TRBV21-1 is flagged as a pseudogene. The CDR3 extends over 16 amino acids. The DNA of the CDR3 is TGTGCCAGCAGCATTCGTCTGGGGGCAACTAATGAAAAACTGTTTTTT. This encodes CASSIRLGATNEKLFF.